The rows below give T cell receptor beta chains drawn from one sample of a study of OX40 agonist ivuxolimab in advanced cancers. TCRdb's copy holds only in-frame clones and misses some; the assay was immunoSEQ multiplex PCR. The sample has 65,000 to 95,000 clones, 65% to 85% seen once. Sequenced here: CD4+ or CD8+ T cells sorted from blood, sampled in a trial of the OX40 agonist ivuxolimab. The receptors shown here come from an adult with an advanced solid tumor such as melanoma, head and neck, liver or kidney cancer. The CDR3 runs from the conserved cysteine through the conserved F or W. D genes are given only for firm matches. Size is stated for part of the rows, as once, few or many counts, or as a class when the clone is expanded.

abundance: -
d_gene: -
v_gene: TRBV5-6
j_gene: TRBJ1-1
CDR3aa: CASSLGGNTEAFF
CDR3nt: TGTGCCAGCAGCTTAGGGGGAAACACTGAAGCTTTCTTT

abundance: -
d_gene: -
v_gene: TRBV7-9
j_gene: TRBJ1-4
CDR3aa: CASSSRGVEKLFF
CDR3nt: TGTGCCAGCAGCTCCCGGGGGGTTGAAAAACTGTTTTTT

abundance: -
d_gene: TRBD1
v_gene: TRBV28
j_gene: TRBJ2-2
CDR3aa: CASSPVDRINTGELFF
CDR3nt: TGTGCCAGCAGTCCCGTGGACAGGATAAACACCGGGGAGCTGTTTTTT

abundance: -
d_gene: TRBD2
v_gene: TRBV25-1
j_gene: TRBJ2-3
CDR3aa: CASSEYILAGGSTDTQYF
CDR3nt: TGTGCCAGCAGTGAATATATACTAGCGGGGGGGAGCACAGATACGCAGTATTTT

abundance: -
d_gene: TRBD1
v_gene: TRBV5-1
j_gene: TRBJ1-2
CDR3aa: CASSWTGENGYTF
CDR3nt: TGCGCCAGCAGCTGGACAGGGGAGAATGGCTACACCTTC

abundance: -
d_gene: -
v_gene: TRBV20-1
j_gene: TRBJ1-4
CDR3aa: CSVSPNEKLFF
CDR3nt: TGCAGTGTTAGCCCGAATGAAAAACTGTTTTTT

abundance: -
d_gene: -
v_gene: TRBV2
j_gene: TRBJ2-7
CDR3aa: CASSRDIYEQYF
CDR3nt: TGTGCCAGCAGTAGGGACATCTACGAGCAGTACTTC

abundance: -
d_gene: -
v_gene: TRBV21-1
j_gene: TRBJ2-7
CDR3aa: CASSKGGRDPYEQYF
CDR3nt: TGTGCCAGCAGCAAAGGGGGCAGGGACCCCTACGAGCAGTACTTC

abundance: -
d_gene: -
v_gene: TRBV5-1
j_gene: TRBJ2-2
CDR3aa: CASSLMVGVNTGELFF
CDR3nt: TGCGCCAGCAGCTTGATGGTTGGTGTGAACACCGGGGAGCTGTTTTTT

abundance: few
d_gene: TRBD2
v_gene: TRBV28
j_gene: TRBJ2-3
CDR3aa: CASSRSGGPDTQYF
CDR3nt: TGTGCCAGCAGCCGTAGCGGGGGGCCAGATACGCAGTATTTT

abundance: -
d_gene: -
v_gene: TRBV9
j_gene: TRBJ2-1
CDR3aa: CASSVGLVDSKGNEQFF
CDR3nt: TGTGCCAGCAGCGTAGGGTTGGTGGACAGTAAGGGCAATGAGCAGTTCTTC

abundance: -
d_gene: -
v_gene: TRBV30
j_gene: TRBJ2-3
CDR3aa: CAWSPGSSLDTQYF
CDR3nt: TGTGCCTGGAGCCCAGGCTCTAGTTTGGATACGCAGTATTTT

abundance: -
d_gene: -
v_gene: TRBV5-1
j_gene: TRBJ1-1
CDR3aa: CASSLEGGTTEAFF
CDR3nt: TGCGCCAGCAGCTTAGAGGGGGGCACCACTGAAGCTTTCTTT

abundance: -
d_gene: -
v_gene: TRBV2
j_gene: TRBJ1-2
CDR3aa: CASSTQGDGYTF
CDR3nt: TGTGCCAGCAGTACACAGGGCGATGGCTACACCTTC

abundance: few
d_gene: -
v_gene: TRBV5-1
j_gene: TRBJ1-2
CDR3aa: CASSLARGPRRNYGYTF
CDR3nt: TGCGCCAGCAGCTTGGCGAGAGGCCCCCGACGTAACTATGGCTACACCTTC

abundance: -
d_gene: TRBD1
v_gene: TRBV25-1
j_gene: TRBJ1-1
CDR3aa: CASSVAGGGGEAFF
CDR3nt: TGTGCCAGCAGTGTCGCAGGGGGAGGGGGTGAAGCTTTCTTT

abundance: -
d_gene: -
v_gene: TRBV30
j_gene: TRBJ1-5
CDR3aa: CAWKQGLQPQHF
CDR3nt: TGTGCCTGGAAACAGGGACTTCAGCCCCAGCATTTT

abundance: -
d_gene: -
v_gene: TRBV4-1
j_gene: TRBJ1-5
CDR3aa: CASSQDLMGGQPQHF
CDR3nt: TGCGCCAGCAGCCAAGATCTTATGGGTGGGCAGCCCCAGCATTTT

abundance: -
d_gene: -
v_gene: TRBV2
j_gene: TRBJ2-3
CDR3aa: CASSSPLWGGTDTQYF
CDR3nt: TGTGCCAGCAGCTCACCCCTCTGGGGGGGCACAGATACGCAGTATTTT

abundance: few
d_gene: -
v_gene: TRBV28
j_gene: TRBJ1-2
CDR3aa: CASSLTSYGYTF
CDR3nt: TGTGCCAGCAGTTTAACCAGCTATGGCTACACCTTC

abundance: -
d_gene: -
v_gene: TRBV9
j_gene: TRBJ2-7
CDR3aa: CASSVAATAAYEQYF
CDR3nt: TGTGCCAGCAGCGTAGCAGCAACAGCCGCCTACGAGCAGTACTTC

abundance: -
d_gene: TRBD2
v_gene: TRBV11-2
j_gene: TRBJ2-5
CDR3aa: CASSPRLAGKSQETQYF
CDR3nt: TGTGCCAGCAGCCCACGACTAGCGGGGAAATCCCAAGAGACCCAGTACTTC

abundance: -
d_gene: -
v_gene: TRBV6-6
j_gene: TRBJ2-5
CDR3aa: CASSYGGNQETQYF
CDR3nt: TGTGCCAGCAGTTACGGGGGGAACCAAGAGACCCAGTACTTC

abundance: -
d_gene: -
v_gene: TRBV15
j_gene: TRBJ1-4
CDR3aa: CATSRAKGTNEKLFF
CDR3nt: TGTGCCACCAGCAGAGCAAAGGGAACTAATGAAAAACTGTTTTTT

abundance: -
d_gene: TRBD1
v_gene: TRBV28
j_gene: TRBJ2-7
CDR3aa: CASSRAGGVYEQYF
CDR3nt: TGTGCCAGCAGTAGGGCAGGGGGCGTCTACGAGCAGTACTTC

abundance: -
d_gene: -
v_gene: TRBV6-5
j_gene: TRBJ1-5
CDR3aa: CASRRHPEQPQHF
CDR3nt: TGTGCCAGCAGACGACACCCTGAACAGCCCCAGCATTTT

abundance: -
d_gene: TRBD2
v_gene: TRBV5-1
j_gene: TRBJ2-3
CDR3aa: CASSGGLAGSTDTQYF
CDR3nt: TGCGCCAGCAGCGGTGGACTAGCGGGGAGCACAGATACGCAGTATTTT

abundance: few
d_gene: -
v_gene: TRBV4-2
j_gene: TRBJ2-1
CDR3aa: CASSQEDGEQFF
CDR3nt: TGTGCCAGCAGCCAAGAGGACGGGGAGCAGTTCTTC

abundance: -
d_gene: TRBD1
v_gene: TRBV5-1
j_gene: TRBJ2-2
CDR3aa: CASAGQGANTGELFF
CDR3nt: TGCGCCAGCGCAGGACAGGGGGCGAACACCGGGGAGCTGTTTTTT

abundance: -
d_gene: TRBD2
v_gene: TRBV28
j_gene: TRBJ2-7
CDR3aa: CASTILGGSGSSYEQYF
CDR3nt: TGTGCCAGCACCATTTTGGGGGGGAGTGGGTCCTCCTACGAGCAGTACTTC

abundance: once
d_gene: -
v_gene: TRBV2
j_gene: TRBJ2-3
CDR3aa: CASGTEGWDTQYF
CDR3nt: TGTGCCAGCGGGACGGAGGGCTGGGATACGCAGTATTTT

abundance: -
d_gene: -
v_gene: TRBV20-1
j_gene: TRBJ1-4
CDR3aa: CSARSSMELFF
CDR3nt: TGCAGTGCTCGATCGTCCATGGAACTCTTTTTT

abundance: few
d_gene: TRBD2
v_gene: TRBV7-3
j_gene: TRBJ2-1
CDR3aa: CASSLRSGGRHYNEQFF
CDR3nt: TGTGCCAGCAGCTTAAGGTCGGGCGGGAGGCACTACAATGAGCAGTTCTTC

abundance: -
d_gene: TRBD1
v_gene: TRBV5-5
j_gene: TRBJ2-7
CDR3aa: CASFSQGGYEQYF
CDR3nt: TGTGCCAGCTTTTCACAGGGGGGTTACGAGCAGTACTTC

abundance: -
d_gene: -
v_gene: TRBV5-1
j_gene: TRBJ2-3
CDR3aa: CASSLSVGEGTDTQYF
CDR3nt: TGCGCCAGCAGCCTTTCGGTGGGCGAGGGCACAGATACGCAGTATTTT

abundance: -
d_gene: TRBD1
v_gene: TRBV5-1
j_gene: TRBJ2-1
CDR3aa: CASSWTGVGEQFF
CDR3nt: TGCGCCAGCAGCTGGACAGGGGTAGGTGAGCAGTTCTTC

abundance: -
d_gene: TRBD2
v_gene: TRBV7-2
j_gene: TRBJ2-7
CDR3aa: CASSSIWFSGRSGEQYF
CDR3nt: TGTGCCAGCAGCTCAATCTGGTTTAGCGGGCGTTCGGGCGAGCAGTACTTC

abundance: -
d_gene: -
v_gene: TRBV5-1
j_gene: TRBJ1-4
CDR3aa: CASSLGLRATNEKLFF
CDR3nt: TGCGCCAGCAGCTTGGGACTTCGCGCAACTAATGAAAAACTGTTTTTT

abundance: -
d_gene: -
v_gene: TRBV29-1
j_gene: TRBJ1-2
CDR3aa: CSVDPGHSNYGYTF
CDR3nt: TGCAGCGTTGATCCGGGACATTCTAACTATGGCTACACCTTC

abundance: -
d_gene: -
v_gene: TRBV5-6
j_gene: TRBJ2-3
CDR3aa: CASSLYEGTDTQYF
CDR3nt: TGTGCCAGCAGCTTGTATGAGGGCACAGATACGCAGTATTTT

abundance: -
d_gene: TRBD2
v_gene: TRBV10-3
j_gene: TRBJ2-1
CDR3aa: CAISDKRGDLSYNEQFF
CDR3nt: TGTGCCATCAGTGATAAGCGGGGGGACCTATCCTACAATGAGCAGTTCTTC

abundance: -
d_gene: -
v_gene: TRBV28
j_gene: TRBJ2-5
CDR3aa: CASRTGRGGTQYF
CDR3nt: TGTGCCAGCCGGACAGGGAGGGGAGGGACCCAGTACTTC

abundance: -
d_gene: -
v_gene: TRBV4-2
j_gene: TRBJ2-2
CDR3aa: CASSLQKPGAGELFF
CDR3nt: TGTGCCAGCAGCTTACAGAAACCTGGCGCCGGGGAGCTGTTTTTT

abundance: -
d_gene: TRBD2
v_gene: TRBV2
j_gene: TRBJ2-2
CDR3aa: CASSGDSGGVGELFF
CDR3nt: TGTGCCAGCAGTGGTGATAGCGGGGGGGTCGGGGAGCTGTTTTTT

abundance: -
d_gene: TRBD1
v_gene: TRBV5-4
j_gene: TRBJ1-5
CDR3aa: CASSLGRGHPQHF
CDR3nt: TGTGCCAGCAGCTTGGGGAGGGGGCACCCCCAGCATTTT

abundance: -
d_gene: TRBD1
v_gene: TRBV7-2
j_gene: TRBJ1-1
CDR3aa: CASIPDRGNTEAFF
CDR3nt: TGTGCCAGCATCCCGGACAGGGGAAACACTGAAGCTTTCTTT

abundance: -
d_gene: TRBD1
v_gene: TRBV29-1
j_gene: TRBJ2-5
CDR3aa: CSGRRTGGETQYF
CDR3nt: TGCAGCGGGCGGCGGACAGGGGGAGAGACCCAGTACTTC

abundance: once
d_gene: TRBD1
v_gene: TRBV5-8
j_gene: TRBJ1-2
CDR3aa: CASSLAGTDIYGYTF
CDR3nt: TGTGCCAGCAGCTTGGCCGGGACAGATATCTATGGCTACACCTTC

abundance: -
d_gene: TRBD2
v_gene: TRBV9
j_gene: TRBJ2-1
CDR3aa: CASSVGLADPYNEQFF
CDR3nt: TGTGCCAGCAGCGTCGGACTAGCTGATCCCTACAATGAGCAGTTCTTC

abundance: -
d_gene: TRBD1
v_gene: TRBV5-4
j_gene: TRBJ1-1
CDR3aa: CASSLAGQGKYVFF
CDR3nt: TGTGCCAGCAGCTTGGCTGGACAGGGGAAGTACGTTTTCTTT

abundance: -
d_gene: TRBD1
v_gene: TRBV4-2
j_gene: TRBJ2-4
CDR3aa: CASSQRTGFEGIQYF
CDR3nt: TGTGCCAGCAGCCAACGGACAGGGTTTGAGGGCATTCAGTACTTC

abundance: once
d_gene: -
v_gene: TRBV9
j_gene: TRBJ1-1
CDR3aa: CASSRLGQMNTEAFF
CDR3nt: TGTGCCAGCAGCAGACTCGGACAGATGAACACTGAAGCTTTCTTT

abundance: -
d_gene: TRBD2
v_gene: TRBV6-5
j_gene: TRBJ2-1
CDR3aa: CASSYLRGGRNEQFF
CDR3nt: TGTGCCAGCAGTTACTTGCGGGGGGGCCGGAATGAGCAGTTCTTC